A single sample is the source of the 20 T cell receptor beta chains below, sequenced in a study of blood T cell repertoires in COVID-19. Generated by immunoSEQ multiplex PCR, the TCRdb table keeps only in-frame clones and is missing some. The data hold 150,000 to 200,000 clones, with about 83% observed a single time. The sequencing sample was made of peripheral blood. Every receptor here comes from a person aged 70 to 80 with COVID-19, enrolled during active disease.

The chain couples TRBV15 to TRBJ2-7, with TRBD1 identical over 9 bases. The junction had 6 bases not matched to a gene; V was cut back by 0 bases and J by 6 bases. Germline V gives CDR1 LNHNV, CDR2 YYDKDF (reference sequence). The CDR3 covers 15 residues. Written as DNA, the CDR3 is TGTGCCACCAGCAGAGACAGACAGGGGGTGGGCGAGCAGTACTTC. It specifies CATSRDRQGVGEQYF.

The CDR3 here is CASSYRSPSSYNEQFF. CDR3 nucleotide sequence: TGTGCCAGCAGTTACCGATCCCCCAGCTCCTACAATGAGCAGTTCTTC. The V call is TRBV6-5, the J call TRBJ2-1; no clear D. CDR1 is MNHEY and CDR2 is SVGAGI in the germline V gene. This CDR3 is built from 16 residues. Between the trimmed V and J ends, which lost 2 bases and 0 bases, there was a span of 11 bases.

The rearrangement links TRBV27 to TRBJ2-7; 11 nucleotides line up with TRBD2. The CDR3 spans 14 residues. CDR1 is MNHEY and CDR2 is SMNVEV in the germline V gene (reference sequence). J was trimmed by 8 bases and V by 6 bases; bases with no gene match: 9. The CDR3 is CASSRRGLAAKQYF. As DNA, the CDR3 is TGTGCCAGCAGCCGGAGGGGACTAGCGGCCAAGCAGTACTTC.

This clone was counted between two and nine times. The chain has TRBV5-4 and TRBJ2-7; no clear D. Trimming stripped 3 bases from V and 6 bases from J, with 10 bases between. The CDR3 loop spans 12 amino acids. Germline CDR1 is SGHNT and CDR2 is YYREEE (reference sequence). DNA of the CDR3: TGTGCCAGCAGCTATTTGGCCTCCGAGCAGTACTTC. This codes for CASSYLASEQYF.

CDR3 DNA sequence: TGTGCCAGCAGCTTAGACAGGGGGCGTGGCTACACCTTC. It encodes CASSLDRGRGYTF. The chain employs TRBV7-2 and TRBJ1-2; 9 bases line up with TRBD1. The junction had 1 base not matched to a gene; V was cut back by 1 base and J by 7 bases. Germline V gives CDR1 SGHTA, CDR2 FQGNSA. The CDR3 is 13 amino acids.

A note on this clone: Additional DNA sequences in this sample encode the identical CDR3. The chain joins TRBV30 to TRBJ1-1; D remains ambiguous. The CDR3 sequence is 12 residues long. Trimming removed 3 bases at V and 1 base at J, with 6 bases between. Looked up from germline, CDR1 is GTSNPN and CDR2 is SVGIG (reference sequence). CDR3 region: CAWRRGNTEAFF. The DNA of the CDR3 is TGTGCCTGGAGGCGGGGGAACACTGAAGCTTTCTTT.

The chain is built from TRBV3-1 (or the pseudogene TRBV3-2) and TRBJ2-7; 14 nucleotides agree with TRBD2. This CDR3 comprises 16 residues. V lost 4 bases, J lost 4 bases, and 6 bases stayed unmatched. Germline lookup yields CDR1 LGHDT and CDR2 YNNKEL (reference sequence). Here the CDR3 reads CASSPAGLAGVYEQYF. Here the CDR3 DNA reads TGTGCCAGCAGCCCTGCGGGACTAGCGGGAGTTTACGAGCAGTACTTC.

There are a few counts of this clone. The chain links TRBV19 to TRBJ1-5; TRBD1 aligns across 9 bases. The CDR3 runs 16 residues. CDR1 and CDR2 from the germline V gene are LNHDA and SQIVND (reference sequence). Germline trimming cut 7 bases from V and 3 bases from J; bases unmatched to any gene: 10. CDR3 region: CASIGTGPSYNQPQHF. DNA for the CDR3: TGTGCCAGTATCGGGACAGGGCCTTCTTACAATCAGCCCCAGCATTTT.

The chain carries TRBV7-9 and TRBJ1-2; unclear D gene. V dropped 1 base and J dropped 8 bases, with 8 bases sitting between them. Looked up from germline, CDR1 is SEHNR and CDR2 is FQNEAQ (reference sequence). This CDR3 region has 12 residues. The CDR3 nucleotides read TGTGCCAGCAGCTTAGGGAGTGGCGGCTACACCTTC. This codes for CASSLGSGGYTF.

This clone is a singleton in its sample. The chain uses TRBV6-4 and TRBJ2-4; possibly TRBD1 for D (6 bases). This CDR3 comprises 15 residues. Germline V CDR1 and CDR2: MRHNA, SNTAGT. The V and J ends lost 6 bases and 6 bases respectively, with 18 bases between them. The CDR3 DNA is TGTGCCAGCAGCGAGGAGGCAGGGGTCATAAACATTCAGTACTTC. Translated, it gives CASSEEAGVINIQYF.

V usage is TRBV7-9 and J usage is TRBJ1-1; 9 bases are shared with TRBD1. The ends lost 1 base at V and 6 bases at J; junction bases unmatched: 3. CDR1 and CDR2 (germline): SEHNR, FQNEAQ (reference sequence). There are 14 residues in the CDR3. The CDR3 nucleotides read TGTGCCAGCAGCTTAGGGGACAGGGACTCTGAAGCTTTCTTT. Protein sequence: CASSLGDRDSEAFF.

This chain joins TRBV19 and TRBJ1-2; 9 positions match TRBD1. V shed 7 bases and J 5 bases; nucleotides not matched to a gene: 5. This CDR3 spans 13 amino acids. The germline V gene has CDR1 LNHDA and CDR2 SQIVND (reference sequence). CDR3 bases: TGTGCCAGTACCCTAGGACAGGGGTATGGCTACACCTTC. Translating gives CASTLGQGYGYTF.

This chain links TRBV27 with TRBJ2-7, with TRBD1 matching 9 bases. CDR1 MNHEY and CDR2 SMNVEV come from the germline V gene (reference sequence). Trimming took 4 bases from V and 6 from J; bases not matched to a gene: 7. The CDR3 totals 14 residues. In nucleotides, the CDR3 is TGTGCCAGCAGTTCCCTCCCACAGGGGGCCGAGCAGTACTTC. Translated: CASSSLPQGAEQYF.

The CDR3 DNA follows: TGTGCCAGCAGCTTAGGGCCGGGAACCTCCTACGAGCAGTACTTC. This translates into CASSLGPGTSYEQYF. J is TRBJ2-7 and V is TRBV7-2; a weak D match, TRBD2 (5 bases). Germline V lookup: CDR1 SGHTA, CDR2 FQGNSA. The length of the CDR3 is 15 residues. The V end was cut by 1 base, the J end by 0 bases, with 10 bases between.

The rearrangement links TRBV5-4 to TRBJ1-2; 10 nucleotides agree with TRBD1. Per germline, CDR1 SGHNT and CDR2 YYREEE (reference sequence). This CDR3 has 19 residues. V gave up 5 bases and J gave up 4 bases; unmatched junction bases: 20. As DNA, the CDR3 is TGTGCCAGCAGTCATGGTACCGGGACAGGGGACCGCTTTGTCTATGGCTACACCTTC. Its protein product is CASSHGTGTGDRFVYGYTF. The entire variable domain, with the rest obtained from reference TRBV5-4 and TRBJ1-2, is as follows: ETGVTQSPTHLIKTRGQQVTLRCSSQSGHNTVSWYQQALGQGPQFIFQYYREEENGRGNFPPRFSGLQFPNYSSELNVNALELDDSALYLCASSHGTGTGDRFVYGYTFGSGTRLTVV.

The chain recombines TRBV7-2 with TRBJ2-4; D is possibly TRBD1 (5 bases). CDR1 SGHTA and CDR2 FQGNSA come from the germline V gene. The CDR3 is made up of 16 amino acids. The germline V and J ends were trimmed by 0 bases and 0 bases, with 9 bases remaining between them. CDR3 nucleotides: TGTGCCAGCAGCTTAGCAGGGGCCCTAGCCAAAAACATTCAGTACTTC. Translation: CASSLAGALAKNIQYF.

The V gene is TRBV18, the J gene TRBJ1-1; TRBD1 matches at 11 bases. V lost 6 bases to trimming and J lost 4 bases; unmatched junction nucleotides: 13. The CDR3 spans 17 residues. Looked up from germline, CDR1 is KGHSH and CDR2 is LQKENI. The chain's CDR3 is CASSRTGTGGLSTEAFF. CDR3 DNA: TGTGCCAGCTCCCGGACCGGGACAGGGGGACTGAGCACTGAAGCTTTCTTT.

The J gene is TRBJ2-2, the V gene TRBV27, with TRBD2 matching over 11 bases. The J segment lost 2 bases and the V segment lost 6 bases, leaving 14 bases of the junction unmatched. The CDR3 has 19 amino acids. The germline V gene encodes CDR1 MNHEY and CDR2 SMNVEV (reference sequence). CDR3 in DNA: TGTGCCAGCAGCTACTCCCCCCTAGCGGGAGGATCAAACACCGGGGAGCTGTTTTTT. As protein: CASSYSPLAGGSNTGELFF.

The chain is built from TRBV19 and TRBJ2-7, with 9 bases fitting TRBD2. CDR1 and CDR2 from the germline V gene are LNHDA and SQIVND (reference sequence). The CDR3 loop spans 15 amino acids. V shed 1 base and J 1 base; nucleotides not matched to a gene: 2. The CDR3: CASSIASGGSYEQYF. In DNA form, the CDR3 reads TGTGCCAGTAGTATAGCCAGCGGGGGGTCCTACGAGCAGTACTTC.

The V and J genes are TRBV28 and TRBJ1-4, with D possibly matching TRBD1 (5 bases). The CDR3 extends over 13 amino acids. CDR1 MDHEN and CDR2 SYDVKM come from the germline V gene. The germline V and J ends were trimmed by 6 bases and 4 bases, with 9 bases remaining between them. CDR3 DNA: TGTGCCAGCAGCAGACAGCGTAATGAAAAACTGTTTTTT. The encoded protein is CASSRQRNEKLFF.